This TCR beta chain was profiled in a study of blood T cell repertoires in COVID-19. Across the whole study: Sites in the United States, Italy and Spain provided acute and convalescent COVID-19 samples. Sources were T cells, B-cell-depleted T cells, or PBMCs; the material itself was cDNA or gDNA.

The CDR3 runs to 16 residues. V lost 1 base and J 7 bases, leaving 16 bases between the germline ends. Germline values: CDR1 KGHSH, CDR2 LQKENI. The authors' processing: Reference gene primer amplification yielded estimated nucleated cell counts. TCRdb keeps only in-frame clones here, not all; method: immunoSEQ multiplex PCR. V and J calls and clone size are given by that table; D and trimming were obtained from the DNA. The top ten hold roughly 5.5% of the sample, which has some 120,000 clones, around 88% seen once. The clonotype comes from a man aged 80 or over with active or convalescent COVID-19. The rearrangement uses TRBV18 and TRBJ1-4; D not resolved. Sequencing was performed on peripheral blood. CDR3 sequence: CASSPQVLRVSEKLFF. CDR3 sequence (DNA): TGTGCCAGCTCACCACAAGTCCTGAGAGTATCTGAAAAACTGTTTTTT.